The source of this T cell receptor (beta chain) is a study of T-cell reconstitution after alpha-beta-depleted transplantation in children. Regarding the study as a whole: Several hundred rapidly expanded clones from non-depleted graft cells reportedly supplied alpha-beta T cells about two months post-transplant. One year post-transplant, T-cell counts and diversity were largely derived from T cells produced anew.

This clonotype was seen repeatedly, ten times or more. Its antigen is still unknown. Preparation of the TCRbeta library was carried out with unique molecular identifiers. MiXCR, run by TCRdb on the PCR reads, gives a single entry per CDR3 protein. The top ten clones hold 2% to 2.5% of a sample with approximately 500,000 distinct CDR3 sequences, 10% to 13% of them seen once. CDR3 length: 15 amino acids. Germline lookup yields CDR1 MNHNS and CDR2 SASEGT. Deletions cut 1 base from V and 0 bases from J, with 10 bases between. Specimen: PBMCs, collected before TCRalphabeta/CD19-depleted stem cell transplant. The chain uses TRBV6-1 and TRBJ2-7; D unclear. The sequence was collected from a child aged 2-15 years with inherited bone marrow failure, due to receive a stem cell transplant. The CDR3 region is CASSEVGSSSYEQYF. CDR3 nucleotide sequence: TGTGCCAGCAGTGAAGTGGGCAGTTCCTCCTACGAGCAGTACTTC.